Below, 17 T cell receptor beta chains from the same sample are listed, as sequenced in a study of beta chain features in type 1 diabetes (dated by TCRdb to the late 2010s). No antigen is known for these receptors. Library creation used the immunoSEQ multiplex PCR assay. The entire isolated RNA was reverse transcribed using the High Capacity cDNA Reverse Transcription Kit, and thus expressed TCRB transcripts were sequenced. In TCRdb, the immuneACCESS table is reduced to in-frame sequences with V and J assigned. These tables do not hold every clone; where another copy was compared, an unresolved V gene accounts for under half, and the others remain unexplained. This sample has 150,000 to 200,000 clones in its table, and almost 65% of those were observed once. The top ten hold 0.08% to 0.1% of the sample. Results and caveats for the whole study, not just this receptor: Type 1 diabetes patients showed a moderate but significant shortening of TCRB CDR3 length in all four CD4+ subsets.

Sequencing was carried out using naive CD4+ T cells from blood. This specimen's cell subset or site label, interpreted: true naive CD4+ T cells. Source of these receptors: a man aged 25 to 40 with type 1 diabetes.

This clone has more than one count but fewer than ten. This rearrangement joins TRBV29-1 to TRBJ2-1, with 9 bases fitting TRBD2. Germline CDR1 reads SQVTM; CDR2 reads ANQGSEA. After removal of 4 bases from V and 6 bases from J, the junction contained 16 bases not matched to a gene. The CDR3 has 17 residues. The CDR3 DNA is TGCAGCGTTGCTAGTTCGTGGACTAGCGAAATAGTCAATGAGCAGTTCTTC. Amino acid sequence: CSVASSWTSEIVNEQFF.

The chain uses TRBV15 and TRBJ2-5; D is undetermined. Trimming stripped 1 base from V and 5 bases from J, with 5 bases between. Germline V gives CDR1 LNHNV, CDR2 YYDKDF (reference sequence). The length of the CDR3 is 12 residues. This CDR3 is CATSRVSETQYF. The CDR3 DNA reads as TGTGCCACCAGCAGAGTCTCGGAGACCCAGTACTTC.

This chain's CDR3 is CASSLRGSLGEKLFF. In DNA form, the CDR3 reads TGTGCCAGCAGTTTACGGGGATCCCTCGGGGAAAAACTGTTTTTT. The chain links TRBV28 to TRBJ1-4; no reliable D call. CDR1 and CDR2 from the germline V gene are MDHEN and SYDVKM. Deletions cut 2 bases from V and 8 bases from J, with 15 bases between. The length of the CDR3 is 15 residues.

The chain employs TRBV28 and TRBJ2-7, with D uncertain. V was pared by 6 bases and J by 0 bases, with 24 bases between. This CDR3 comprises 18 residues. Germline V gene sequence: CDR1 MDHEN, CDR2 SYDVKM. CDR3 DNA: TGTGCCAGCAGCTCATCTCTCAGGCAATCCTCCTTCTCCTACGAGCAGTACTTC. It specifies CASSSSLRQSSFSYEQYF.

This clone has a single count. The V call is TRBV9, the J call TRBJ2-1; TRBD2 agrees at 13 bases. Germline trimming cut 0 bases from V and 7 bases from J; bases unmatched to any gene: 4. CDR3 size: 16 residues. In germline, CDR1 is SGDLS, CDR2 YYNGEE. The CDR3 DNA reads as TGTGCCAGCAGCGTAGAGGGACTAGCGGGGTTTAATGAGCAGTTCTTC. This encodes CASSVEGLAGFNEQFF. Drawing the rest from reference TRBV9 and TRBJ2-1, the complete variable domain is DSGVTQTPKHLITATGQRVTLRCSPRSGDLSVYWYQQSLDQGLQFLIQYYNGEERAKGNILERFSAQQFPDLHSELNLSSLELGDSALYFCASSVEGLAGFNEQFFGPGTRLTVL.

This rearrangement joins TRBV29-1 to TRBJ1-1; TRBD1 matches at 8 bases. Unmatched junction bases numbered 8, after V lost 6 bases and J lost 5 bases. CDR1 and CDR2 (germline): SQVTM, ANQGSEA. The CDR3 length is 13 residues. The CDR3: CSVRGQGETEAFF. CDR3 DNA: TGCAGCGTCCGCGGACAGGGTGAAACTGAAGCTTTCTTT.

This clone was detected only a few times. Other DNA sequences from this sample encode an identical CDR3 as well. The V call is TRBV29-1, the J call TRBJ1-2, with D possibly matching TRBD1 (5 bases). The CDR3 is 11 amino acids. V dropped 2 bases and J dropped 4 bases, with 5 bases sitting between them. Germline CDR1 is SQVTM and CDR2 is ANQGSEA. Here the CDR3 reads CSVEQGYGYTF. The CDR3 bases are TGCAGCGTTGAACAGGGCTATGGCTACACCTTC. Drawing the rest from reference TRBV29-1 and TRBJ1-2, the complete variable domain is SAVISQKPSRDICQRGTSLTIQCQVDSQVTMMFWYRQQPGQSLTLIATANQGSEATYESGFVIDKFPISRPNLTFSTLTVSNMSPEDSSIYLCSVEQGYGYTFGSGTRLTVV.

About this clone itself: The sample carries other DNA sequences with the same CDR3. V gene TRBV7-2 combines with J gene TRBJ2-3, with D possibly TRBD2 on 6 matching bases. This CDR3 region has 14 residues. The germline V gene encodes CDR1 SGHTA and CDR2 FQGNSA. With 0 bases removed from V and 3 bases from J, the gap between germline ends came to 7 bases. The CDR3 is CASSLARGTDTQYF. The CDR3 DNA follows: TGTGCCAGCAGCTTAGCCCGGGGGACAGATACGCAGTATTTT.

The V call is TRBV7-9, the J call TRBJ2-6, with D hard to call. Trimming cost V 10 bases and J 0 bases, with 16 bases left between them. The CDR3 length is 16 residues. Germline V gene sequence: CDR1 SEHNR, CDR2 FQNEAQ (reference sequence). The CDR3 reads CATSRGSPSGANVLTF. The CDR3 DNA reads TGTGCCACCTCCCGCGGCAGCCCCTCTGGGGCCAACGTCCTGACTTTC.

The chain combines TRBV7-2 with TRBJ2-6, with D maybe TRBD1 (5 bases). CDR3 size: 14 residues. V was trimmed by 5 bases and J by 2 bases, leaving 7 bases between them. Germline CDR1 and CDR2: SGHTA and FQGNSA. As DNA, the CDR3 is TGTGCCAGCAGCCCAGGGACTGGGGCCAACGTCCTGACTTTC. Its translation: CASSPGTGANVLTF.

This chain's CDR3 is CSVGQAYEQYF. CDR3 in DNA: TGCAGCGTCGGACAGGCCTACGAGCAGTACTTC. The chain employs TRBV29-1 and TRBJ2-7, with 7 bases that match TRBD1. CDR1 and CDR2 (germline): SQVTM, ANQGSEA. V gave up 6 bases and J gave up 2 bases; unmatched junction bases: 1. The CDR3 runs to 11 residues.

V usage is TRBV20-1 and J usage is TRBJ2-3; D call uncertain. Deletions cut 6 bases from V and 6 bases from J, with 10 bases between. The CDR3 consists of 11 residues. CDR1 and CDR2 (germline): DFQATT, SNEGSKA (reference sequence). CDR3 bases: TGCAGTGCAACCCACCGGGATACGCAGTATTTT. This sequence encodes CSATHRDTQYF.

This rearrangement joins TRBV4-3 to TRBJ2-3; the D is unclear. Germline CDR1 is LGHNA and CDR2 is YSLEER. The CDR3 totals 14 residues. Trimming took off 6 bases at V and 0 bases at J, with 10 bases between the two ends. DNA for the CDR3: TGCGCCAGCAGTTACAATCCTAGCACAGATACGCAGTATTTT. This gives the protein CASSYNPSTDTQYF.

The rearrangement links TRBV30 to TRBJ2-3; D might be TRBD2 (6 bases). V lost 7 bases and J lost 0, with 14 bases in between. Germline V lookup: CDR1 GTSNPN, CDR2 SVGIG (reference sequence). The CDR3 consists of 14 residues. This CDR3 is CAFRRGQSTDTQYF. The CDR3 DNA reads TGTGCCTTCCGGAGGGGCCAAAGCACAGATACGCAGTATTTT.

This clone has just a few counts. The genes are TRBV29-1 and TRBJ1-2; maybe TRBD1 (5 bases). V lost 7 bases and J lost 4, with 13 bases in between. From germline, CDR1 is SQVTM and CDR2 ANQGSEA. There are 12 residues in the CDR3. The CDR3, as DNA: TGCAGCGGCCTCAGGGTCTCCTATGGCTACACCTTC. Protein product: CSGLRVSYGYTF.

The chain uses TRBV10-3 and TRBJ2-3; 9 bases agree with TRBD1. V shed 6 bases, J shed 2 bases, and the junction held 3 bases outside the gene matches. The CDR3 length is 14 residues. Germline V gene lookup returns CDR1 ENHRY and CDR2 SYGVKD. In DNA, the CDR3 is TGTGCCATCAGAGGACAGGGGCCCACAGATACGCAGTATTTT. Translation gives CAIRGQGPTDTQYF.

The chain carries TRBV9 and TRBJ2-7, with D hard to call. V was shortened by 4 bases and J by 0 bases, with 11 bases between the two germline ends. CDR3 length: 14 amino acids. The germline gives CDR1 SGDLS, CDR2 YYNGEE. This chain's CDR3 is CASSPRPASYEQYF. The DNA for the CDR3 is TGTGCCAGCAGCCCCCGCCCGGCCTCCTACGAGCAGTACTTC.